This T cell receptor beta chain was documented in a study of blood T cell repertoires in COVID-19. The germline V gene encodes CDR1 SGHNT and CDR2 YYREEE (reference sequence). The germline V and J ends were trimmed by 2 bases and 7 bases, with 19 bases remaining between them. The CDR3 runs to 16 residues. Authors' methods: Counts of nucleated cells, estimated from reference gene primer amplification, were obtained. Repertoires were generated with immunoSEQ multiplex PCR, while TCRdb's copy carries only in-frame clones and drops some. The V and J calls and clone size were taken over from that table, and D and trimming were inferred from the DNA. In the table there are some 220,000 clones, around 84% of which are singletons.

The chain links TRBV5-4 to TRBJ1-5; D unclear. The sequence was collected from a man aged 45-65 years with active or convalescent COVID-19. The specimen sequenced was peripheral blood. The CDR3 coding sequence is TGTGCCAGCAGCTTACAAACAGAAGGCCGAAGACAGCCCCAGCATTTT. It codes for CASSLQTEGRRQPQHF.